This paragraph covers one T cell receptor (beta chain) sequence. Antigen unknown. Data came from immunoSEQ multiplex PCR; TCRdb stores just in-frame clones and leaves some out. Among a few hundred thousand clones listed, nearly 90% were seen once. This CDR3 is 13 amino acids long. V was cut by 6 bases and J by 4 bases, with 12 bases left in between. Germline V gene lookup returns CDR1 MNHEY and CDR2 SMNVEV (reference sequence). The data derive from a study of cytomegalovirus exposure and HLA in healthy donors. Study-wide findings and caveats: Reports credit the classifier with highly specific, highly sensitive diagnosis of cytomegalovirus status. Across donors, most TCRs were seen rarely, yet some public ones were widespread. In a later analysis, first-cohort TCR clusters were found to tend to co-occur in the 120 or so validation repertoires. It was confirmed in vitro that a few of the CMV-associated chains were specific for CMV antigens.

The material sequenced was PBMCs. This receptor was obtained from a man aged 30-40 years in good health and CMV-seronegative. This chain joins TRBV27 and TRBJ1-2; D gene unclear. DNA for the CDR3: TGTGCCAGCAGAGAGACGGGTGCCTATGGCTACACCTTC. It encodes CASRETGAYGYTF.